Described below is a single T cell receptor (beta chain) sequence and its context. This entry comes from a study of cytomegalovirus exposure and HLA in healthy donors. The primer mix had 60 Vbeta and 13 Jbeta primers. Generated by immunoSEQ multiplex PCR, the TCRdb table keeps only in-frame clones and is missing some. The sample lists over 150,000 clones; approximately 81% were seen once. The CDR3 loop spans 16 amino acids. From germline, CDR1 is LNHDA and CDR2 SQIVND (reference sequence). Unmatched junction bases numbered 13, after V lost 9 bases and J lost 9 bases. Sequencing was carried out using PBMCs. This chain links TRBV19 with TRBJ1-6; TRBD1 matches at 11 bases. This sequence originates from a woman in her twenties or thirties in good health and CMV-seronegative. The CDR3 here is CASLGPGQGGGSPLHF. DNA of the CDR3: TGTGCCAGCCTCGGGCCGGGACAGGGGGGTGGTTCACCCCTCCACTTT.